This TCR beta chain was found in a study of shared clonotypes between healthy human individuals. Findings and limits, study-wide: Sequencing depth was expected to influence donor clonotype sharing. Among a few donors, approximately 5.4% of naive CD4 clonotypes were found in common.

This clone has a single count. The antigen remains undetermined. Under the authors' procedure: Filtering differed, since immunoSEQ gave only junction sequences and no quality scores. TCRdb's table, derived via immunoSEQ multiplex PCR, lists solely in-frame clones and lacks some. Clone size and V and J calls were adopted from that table, with D and trimming inferred from the DNA. The data show fewer than 3 million clones, about 90% seen once. Naive CD4+ cells were CD45RA-selected; the remaining cells were memory. Sequencing was carried out using naive CD4+ T cells from PBMCs. Subset reported: CD45RA+ positively selected. The TCR originated in a man younger than 35 in good health. Some clones in this sample may be carry-over from other donors' samples.

This chain's CDR3 is CAILGEGLGENEQFF. CDR3 DNA sequence: TGTGCCATCCTAGGAGAAGGTCTGGGTGAAAATGAGCAGTTCTTC. The genes are TRBV10-3 and TRBJ2-1; D gene ambiguous. V was trimmed by 8 bases and J by 7 bases, leaving 21 bases between them. The length of the CDR3 is 15 residues. Germline V gene data show CDR1 as ENHRY and CDR2 as SYGVKD.